This T cell receptor beta chain was obtained from a study of chemoradiotherapy in HPV16-positive cancers. Trimming removed 4 bases at V and 10 bases at J, with 12 bases between. The CDR3 extends over 13 amino acids. The germline CDR1 and CDR2 sequences are SGHNT and YYREEE (reference sequence). Assay used: immunoSEQ multiplex PCR; TCRdb lists only in-frame clones, some missing. The table shows approximately 30,000 clones, with more than 70% occurring only once. The sequenced sample was blood, obtained from a patient who underwent chemoradiotherapy. This receptor was obtained from a human donor with HPV-associated anogenital cancer. V is TRBV5-4 and J is TRBJ1-6; tentative D call: TRBD1 (6 bases). The CDR3 loop reads CASSEDRYSPLHF. The CDR3 nucleotides read TGTGCCAGCAGCGAGGACAGATACTCACCCCTCCACTTT.